The clone carrying this T cell receptor (beta chain) was seen only a few times. Its antigen is undetermined. These data originate in a study of CD8 T cells in ankylosing spondylitis. Study-level results: In ankylosing spondylitis patients, matched synovial fluid reportedly showed significant enrichment of disease-linked clones. Several of the motif variants were reported before in synovial fluid and blood from reactive arthritis. A CD8+ phenotype characterized the disease-linked clones, which were relatively rare in peripheral blood. There was a TCR beta motif, made of roughly eight highly homologous variants, that appeared characteristic of ankylosing spondylitis blood.

Trimming pared 3 bases from V and 7 bases from J, leaving 16 bases between. The CDR3 loop spans 15 amino acids. Per the germline V gene, CDR1 is SGHTA and CDR2 is FQGTGA. Construction of TCR beta libraries was performed using quantitative 5'-RACE with molecular barcodes. TCRdb called the 5' RACE reads again in MiXCR, with one record for every CDR3 protein. The sample includes 450,000 to 550,000 distinct CDR3 sequences, approximately 5.3% of them seen just once. This receptor was obtained from a male donor with ankylosing spondylitis. The chain employs TRBV7-3 and TRBJ2-1; D is ambiguous. What was sequenced was blood, either unsorted or a sorted T cell fraction (not recorded which). The CDR3 loop reads CASSFYPASQNEQFF. The CDR3 coding sequence is TGTGCCAGCAGCTTCTACCCGGCCTCCCAGAATGAGCAGTTCTTC. The full variable domain, completed using reference TRBV7-3 and TRBJ2-1, is GAGVSQTPSNKVTEKGKYVELRCDPISGHTALYWYRQSLGQGPEFLIYFQGTGAADDSGLPNDRFFAVRPEGSVSTLKIQRTERGDSAVYLCASSFYPASQNEQFFGPGTRLTVL.